This is a list of T cell receptor beta chains from one sample in a study of naive and memory T cell subsets. TCRdb re-called the 5' RACE reads with MiXCR, one entry per CDR3 protein. This sample has about 62,000 distinct CDR3 sequences; 6% to 8.5% occur once, and the top ten carry roughly 21%. Receptor source: a female donor in good health. Each CDR3 is given with its conserved first and last residue. D genes are given only for firm matches. Rows may omit the clone size; those that give it use once, few, many or a size class.

j_call | d_call | cdr3_length | v_call | clone_size | cdr3_nt | cdr3_aa
TRBJ1-5 | TRBD1 | 16 | TRBV3-1 | . | TGTGCCAGCAGCCAGGCCGGGACAGGGGGACTTCAGCCCCAGCATTTT | CASSQAGTGGLQPQHF
TRBJ1-1 | . | 13 | TRBV2 | medium-sized | TGTGCCAGCAGTGACGGGGGTACGGCTGAAGCTTTCTTT | CASSDGGTAEAFF
TRBJ2-3 | TRBD1 | 14 | TRBV12-3/TRBV12-4 | few | TGTGCCAGCAGCCAGACAGGGTTCGCAGATACGCAGTATTTT | CASSQTGFADTQYF
TRBJ2-3 | . | 13 | TRBV7-2 | once | TGTGCCAGCAGCCTCCCGGGCACAGATGCGCAGTATTTT | CASSLPGTDAQYF
TRBJ2-3 | . | 17 | TRBV7-2 | few | TGTGCCAGCAGCTTAGAGGGGGGGACAGTAGGCACAGATACGCAGTATTTT | CASSLEGGTVGTDTQYF
TRBJ2-1 | . | 14 | TRBV12-3/TRBV12-4 | . | TGTGCCAGCAGTTTTGGTGCCTACTACAATGAGCAGTTCTTC | CASSFGAYYNEQFF
TRBJ1-1 | TRBD1 | 16 | TRBV11-2 | many | TGTGCCAGCAGCTTATCCGCAGGGGGGGTGAACACTGAAGCTTTCTTT | CASSLSAGGVNTEAFF
TRBJ1-1 | . | 18 | TRBV18 | . | TGTGCCAGCTCACCGCTGTGGGGGGCTGAGAAGCGGGACACTGAAGCTTTCTTT | CASSPLWGAEKRDTEAFF
TRBJ1-6 | TRBD1 | 15 | TRBV7-8 | many | TGTGCCAGCAGCCCGACCAGACAGGGCGGTTCACCCCTCCACTTT | CASSPTRQGGSPLHF
TRBJ2-3 | . | 14 | TRBV20-1 | few | TGCAGTGCTAGCTTGAGGCTAGCGCTAGATACGCAGTATTTT | CSASLRLALDTQYF
TRBJ2-1 | TRBD2 | 15 | TRBV3-1 | . | TGTGCCAGCAGCCATACTAGCGGGAATACGAATGAGCAGTTCTTC | CASSHTSGNTNEQFF
TRBJ2-7 | . | 15 | TRBV3-1 | few | TGTGCCAGCAGCCAAGCCTCAGGGGGGGGATACGAGCAGTACTTC | CASSQASGGGYEQYF
TRBJ1-1 | . | 17 | TRBV6-5 | . | TGTGCCAGCAGCCCCGACTACAGTCAGGGCACGGCCCCTGAAGCTTTCTTT | CASSPDYSQGTAPEAFF
TRBJ1-6 | . | 14 | TRBV5-1 | . | TGCGCCAGCAGCTTGGGACAGTCTAATTCACCCCTCCACTTT | CASSLGQSNSPLHF
TRBJ1-1 | . | 12 | TRBV6-2/TRBV6-3 | . | TGTGCCAGCAGTGACCAGGGATTCGAAGCTTTCTTT | CASSDQGFEAFF
TRBJ2-5 | TRBD1 | 16 | TRBV6-5 | many | TGTGCCAGTCGAGCCGTACAGGGGGCCATAGGAGAGACCCAGTACTTC | CASRAVQGAIGETQYF
TRBJ1-1 | . | 12 | TRBV5-1 | many | TGCGCCAGCAGCGACAAGAACACTGAAGCTTTCTTT | CASSDKNTEAFF
TRBJ1-2 | TRBD1 | 15 | TRBV11-1 | few | TGTGCCAGCAGCTTACCGGGACAGGGGTTCTATGGCTACACCTTC | CASSLPGQGFYGYTF
TRBJ2-7 | . | 14 | TRBV27 | . | TGTGCCAGCAGTTCTCGACCCTCGGGGAGCGAGCAGTACTTC | CASSSRPSGSEQYF
TRBJ1-5 | . | 16 | TRBV7-2 | many | TGTGCCAGCAGCCCCAGAGGGGCGCCTGGCTATCAGCCCCAGCATTTT | CASSPRGAPGYQPQHF
TRBJ1-2 | . | 20 | TRBV6-1 | many | TGTGCCAGCAGTGGGCAAGAGGGTAGGACTTTCAGCCCGGGGAACTATGGCTACACCTTC | CASSGQEGRTFSPGNYGYTF
TRBJ2-3 | . | 16 | TRBV13 | . | TGTGCCAGCAGCTTGCGAGGGGACGACAGCACAGATACGCAGTATTTT | CASSLRGDDSTDTQYF
TRBJ2-2 | . | 16 | TRBV24-1 | few | TGTGCCACCAGTGATTCACATGGGCGGAACACCGGGGAGCTGTTTTTT | CATSDSHGRNTGELFF
TRBJ2-1 | . | 11 | TRBV29-1 | few | TGCAGCGTCGGGACTCTATATGAGCAGTTCTTC | CSVGTLYEQFF
TRBJ2-1 | TRBD2 | 17 | TRBV5-1 | many | TGCGCCAGCAGCTTGGGACTAGCGGGAGGGCCCGGTAATGAGCAGTTCTTC | CASSLGLAGGPGNEQFF
TRBJ1-6 | . | 13 | TRBV5-4 | . | TGTGCCAGCAGCCAAAGATATAATTCACCCCTCCACTTT | CASSQRYNSPLHF
TRBJ2-4 | . | 13 | TRBV29-1 | . | TGCAGCGTAACGGGGCTAGCCAAAAACATTCAGTACTTC | CSVTGLAKNIQYF
TRBJ1-2 | . | 12 | TRBV28 | . | TGTGCCAGCGGACTGGTAGGCTATGGCTACACCTTC | CASGLVGYGYTF
TRBJ1-2 | . | 14 | TRBV4-2 | . | TGTGCCAGCAGCCAGGCTACAATAGGGGATGGCTACACCTTC | CASSQATIGDGYTF
TRBJ1-5 | . | 16 | TRBV20-1 | many | TGCAGTGCTAGTCCCCAGGGGAAGTTGAGCAATCAGCCCCAGCATTTT | CSASPQGKLSNQPQHF
TRBJ1-1 | . | 12 | TRBV29-1 | few | TGCAGCGGGCAAACAGGGCGCACTGAAGCTTTCTTT | CSGQTGRTEAFF
TRBJ2-5 | . | 17 | TRBV7-9 | few | TGTGCCAGCAGCTTAGCGTCTTGGGGCCGAACCCAAGAGACCCAGTACTTC | CASSLASWGRTQETQYF
TRBJ2-5 | . | 13 | TRBV5-4 | . | TGTGCCAGCAGCTTGCAAGGGTCAGGGATCCAGTACTTC | CASSLQGSGIQYF
TRBJ1-1 | TRBD1 | 14 | TRBV19 | . | TGTGCCAGTAGTACGAGACAGGGATTCGCTGAAGCTTTCTTT | CASSTRQGFAEAFF
TRBJ1-2 | . | 16 | TRBV3-1 | many | TGTGCCAGCAGCCAAGGACAGGCAGCTCCCTTCTATGGCTACACCTTC | CASSQGQAAPFYGYTF
TRBJ2-1 | TRBD2 | 16 | TRBV19 | few | TGTGCCAGTAATCGCCCGACTAGCGGGAGGTCCAATGAGCAGTTCTTC | CASNRPTSGRSNEQFF
TRBJ2-7 | TRBD2 | 16 | TRBV10-3 | . | TGTGCCATCAGCCAGCAACCGGGACTAGGACTCTACGAGCAGTACTTC | CAISQQPGLGLYEQYF
TRBJ1-1 | . | 13 | TRBV5-1 | many | TGCGCCAGCAGCTTCCCAGGGGTCACTGAAGCTTTCTTT | CASSFPGVTEAFF
TRBJ1-1 | . | 12 | TRBV2 | many | TGTGCCAGCAGGGTTACGACAGGCGAAGCTTTCTTT | CASRVTTGEAFF
TRBJ2-2 | . | 16 | TRBV12-3/TRBV12-4 | . | TGTGCCAGCACCCCAACGACCTTAGTGGGGACCGGGGAGCTGTTTTTT | CASTPTTLVGTGELFF
TRBJ1-2 | . | 15 | TRBV20-1 | few | TGCAGTGCTAGAGATCACGGGCAGGGAGACTATGGCTACACCTTC | CSARDHGQGDYGYTF
TRBJ2-2 | . | 15 | TRBV2 | many | TGTGCCAGCACACCGACTACTGCGAACACCGGGGAGCTGTTTTTT | CASTPTTANTGELFF
TRBJ2-5 | . | 14 | TRBV28 | many | TGTGCCAGCAGTTTATTAGGGGTCCAAGAGACCCAGTACTTC | CASSLLGVQETQYF
TRBJ2-7 | TRBD2 | 15 | TRBV7-2 | few | TGTGCCAGCAGCTTAGGTGGGGGGGTCGCCTACGAGCAGTACTTC | CASSLGGGVAYEQYF
TRBJ2-3 | TRBD2 | 17 | TRBV7-2 | many | TGTGCCAGCAGCTTAGGGCCTAGCGGGAGTAGCACAGATACGCAGTATTTT | CASSLGPSGSSTDTQYF
TRBJ1-1 | . | 14 | TRBV27 | many | TGTGCCAGCAGTTTAGAAGGTAGTCGGACTGAAGCTTTCTTT | CASSLEGSRTEAFF